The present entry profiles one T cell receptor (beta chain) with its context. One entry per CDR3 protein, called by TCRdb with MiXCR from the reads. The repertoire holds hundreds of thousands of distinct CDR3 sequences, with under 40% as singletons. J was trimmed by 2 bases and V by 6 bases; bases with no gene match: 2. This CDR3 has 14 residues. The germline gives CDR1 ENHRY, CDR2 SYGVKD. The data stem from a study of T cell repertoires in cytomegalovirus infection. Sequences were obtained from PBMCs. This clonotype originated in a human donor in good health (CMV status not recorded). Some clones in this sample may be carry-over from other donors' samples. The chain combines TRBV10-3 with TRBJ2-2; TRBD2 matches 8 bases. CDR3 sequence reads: CAISLAGNTGELFF. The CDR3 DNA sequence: TGTGCCATCAGCCTAGCGGGCAACACCGGGGAGCTGTTTTTT.